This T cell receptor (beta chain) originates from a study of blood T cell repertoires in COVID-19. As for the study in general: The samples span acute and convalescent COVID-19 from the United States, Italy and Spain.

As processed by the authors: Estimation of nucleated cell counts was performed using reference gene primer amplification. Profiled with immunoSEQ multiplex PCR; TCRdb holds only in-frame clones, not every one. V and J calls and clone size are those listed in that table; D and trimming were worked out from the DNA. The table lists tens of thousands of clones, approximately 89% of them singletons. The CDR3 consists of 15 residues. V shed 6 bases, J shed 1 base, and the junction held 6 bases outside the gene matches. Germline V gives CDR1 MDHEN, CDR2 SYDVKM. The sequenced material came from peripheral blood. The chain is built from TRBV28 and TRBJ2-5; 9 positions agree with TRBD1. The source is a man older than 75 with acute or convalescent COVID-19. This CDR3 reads CASSTGQGPQETQYF. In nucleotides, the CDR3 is TGTGCCAGCAGCACCGGACAGGGGCCCCAAGAGACCCAGTACTTC.